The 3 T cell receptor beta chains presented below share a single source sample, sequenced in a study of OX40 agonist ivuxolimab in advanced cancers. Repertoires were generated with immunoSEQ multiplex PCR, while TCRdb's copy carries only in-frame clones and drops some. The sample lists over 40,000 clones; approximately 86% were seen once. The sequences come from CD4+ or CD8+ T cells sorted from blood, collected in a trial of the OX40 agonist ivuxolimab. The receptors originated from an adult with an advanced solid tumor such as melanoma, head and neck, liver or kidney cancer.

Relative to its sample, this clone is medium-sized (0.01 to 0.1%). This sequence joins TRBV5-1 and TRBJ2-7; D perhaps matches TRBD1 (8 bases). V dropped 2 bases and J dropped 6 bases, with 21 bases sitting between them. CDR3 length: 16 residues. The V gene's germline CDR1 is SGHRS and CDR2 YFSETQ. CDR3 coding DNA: TGCGCCAGCAGCTTCGGGACAGGCCGGTCGGGGGGCGAGCAGTACTTC. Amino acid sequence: CASSFGTGRSGGEQYF.

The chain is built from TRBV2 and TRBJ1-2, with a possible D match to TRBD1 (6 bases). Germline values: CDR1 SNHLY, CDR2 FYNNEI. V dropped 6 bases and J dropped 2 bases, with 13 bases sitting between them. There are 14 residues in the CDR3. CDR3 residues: CASRARTGNYGYTF. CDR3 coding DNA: TGTGCCAGCAGGGCACGAACAGGGAACTATGGCTACACCTTC.

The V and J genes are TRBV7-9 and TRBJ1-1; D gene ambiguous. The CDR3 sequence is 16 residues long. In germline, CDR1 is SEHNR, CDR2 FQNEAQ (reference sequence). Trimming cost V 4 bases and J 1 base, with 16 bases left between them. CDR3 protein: CASSSLSRHKNTEAFF. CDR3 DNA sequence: TGTGCCAGCAGCTCTCTCTCGCGACATAAGAACACTGAAGCTTTCTTT.